This T cell receptor beta chain is drawn from a study of blood T cell repertoires in COVID-19. The overall study: Sample material is recorded as cDNA or gDNA derived from T cells, B-cell-depleted T cells, or PBMCs.

The count of this clone is one. Patients of the Seattle cohort, enrolled during active infection, were followed longitudinally. V gave up 1 base and J gave up 2 bases; unmatched junction bases: 6. This CDR3 is built from 16 residues. The germline CDR1 and CDR2 sequences are SQVTM and ANQGSEA. Methods used by the authors: Amplification from reference gene primers served as the basis for estimated nucleated cell counts. The protocol was immunoSEQ multiplex PCR, while the TCRdb copy is restricted to in-frame clones and leaves out a portion. That table gives V, J and clone size, and the DNA gave D and trimming. The table lists around 300,000 clones, approximately 90% of them singletons.

Input material: peripheral blood. The chain is built from TRBV29-1 and TRBJ2-2, with 8 nucleotides matching TRBD2. The sequence came from a woman aged 45-65 years with COVID-19, enrolled during active disease. The DNA for the CDR3 is TGCAGCGTTGAAGTTTTGGCGGGAGGTAACACCGGGGAGCTGTTTTTT. Its protein is CSVEVLAGGNTGELFF.